The 30 T cell receptor beta chains given below trace back to one sample, sequenced in a study of cytomegalovirus exposure and HLA in healthy donors (dated by TCRdb to about 2017). Library creation used the immunoSEQ multiplex PCR assay. For the multiplex PCR, a mixture combining 60 forward primers for TCR Vbeta segments and 13 reverse primers for TCR Jbeta segments was used. Held by TCRdb, this immuneACCESS table contains in-frame sequences only and omits some clones. Under half of the omission traces to an unresolved V gene where checked; the cause of the rest is unknown. Across this sample there are about 140,000 clones, with 75% to 80% seen only once. Around 1.5% of the sample belongs to the ten largest clones. The material sequenced was PBMCs. The receptors shown here come from a female donor in good health and CMV-seronegative.

This chain joins TRBV29-1 and TRBJ2-3; 7 bases agree with TRBD2. V lost 0 bases and J lost 4; bases outside the gene matches: 7. The CDR3 totals 15 residues. The germline V gene has CDR1 SQVTM and CDR2 ANQGSEA. CDR3 nucleotides: TGCAGCGTTGAAGATCGGGCGGGAGTAGCAGATACGCAGTATTTT. Residues: CSVEDRAGVADTQYF.

This chain links TRBV28 with TRBJ1-2; TRBD1 might be the D (5 bases). Trimming took off 3 bases at V and 7 bases at J, with 21 bases between the two ends. This CDR3 spans 16 amino acids. Germline V lookup: CDR1 MDHEN, CDR2 SYDVKM. The CDR3 region has the DNA TGTGCCAGCAGTTTTATACCCCGCAGGGTTACGGGTGGCTACACCTTC. Translating gives CASSFIPRRVTGGYTF.

The chain uses TRBV5-4 and TRBJ2-1, with 9 bases that match TRBD1. Germline V gene sequence: CDR1 SGHNT, CDR2 YYREEE (reference sequence). The ends lost 9 bases at V and 5 bases at J; junction bases unmatched: 9. The CDR3 extends over 14 amino acids. The CDR3 loop reads CATREGDRDNEQFF. CDR3 DNA: TGTGCCACCAGGGAAGGGGACAGGGACAATGAGCAGTTCTTC. Drawing the rest from reference TRBV5-4 and TRBJ2-1, the complete variable domain is ETGVTQSPTHLIKTRGQQVTLRCSSQSGHNTVSWYQQALGQGPQFIFQYYREEENGRGNFPPRFSGLQFPNYSSELNVNALELDDSALYLCATREGDRDNEQFFGPGTRLTVL.

This clone was seen once. The chain employs TRBV5-1 and TRBJ2-2, with unresolved D. Germline V lookup: CDR1 SGHRS, CDR2 YFSETQ. V was cut by 6 bases and J by 4 bases, with 16 bases left in between. The CDR3 totals 15 residues. Written as DNA, the CDR3 is TGCGCCAGCAACGACCGGAACAGCCCCACCGGGGAGCTGTTTTTT. As protein: CASNDRNSPTGELFF.

This clone was observed a single time. V usage is TRBV15 and J usage is TRBJ1-1; D ambiguous. Looked up from germline, CDR1 is LNHNV and CDR2 is YYDKDF (reference sequence). This CDR3 is 12 amino acids long. Trimming shortened V by 1 base and J by 7 bases, and 7 bases separated the two germline ends. CDR3 nucleotide sequence: TGTGCCACCAGCAGAGTGGCAGGTGAAGCTTTCTTT. Amino acids: CATSRVAGEAFF.

The gene calls are TRBV6-5 and TRBJ2-3; 7 bases are shared with TRBD1. CDR1 is MNHEY, CDR2 SVGAGI, per germline. The trim removed 6 bases at V and 4 bases at J, leaving 10 bases unmatched. The CDR3 is 15 amino acids. The CDR3 coding sequence is TGTGCCAGCAGCCTAACAGGGGTGGACGCAGATACGCAGTATTTT. Translating gives CASSLTGVDADTQYF.

This clone was seen a single time. The chain employs TRBV5-1 and TRBJ1-2, with no clear D. The CDR3 totals 15 residues. CDR1 is SGHRS, CDR2 YFSETQ, per germline. V lost 0 bases, J lost 0 bases, and 9 bases lay in between. CDR3 residues: CASSLDGETNYGYTF. The CDR3 DNA reads as TGCGCCAGCAGCTTGGATGGAGAGACTAACTATGGCTACACCTTC.

The chain couples TRBV7-3 to TRBJ1-1; perhaps TRBD1 as D (5 bases). V lost 5 bases to trimming and J lost 3 bases, with 19 bases between them. Germline V CDR1 and CDR2: SGHTA, FQGTGA. The CDR3 is made up of 16 amino acids. CDR3 in DNA: TGTGCCAGCAGCCAGCTACCCCAGGGTTTGTACACTGAAGCTTTCTTT. Translated, it gives CASSQLPQGLYTEAFF. Using reference TRBV7-3 and TRBJ1-1 for the parts outside the CDR3, the full variable domain is GAGVSQTPSNKVTEKGKYVELRCDPISGHTALYWYRQSLGQGPEFLIYFQGTGAADDSGLPNDRFFAVRPEGSVSTLKIQRTERGDSAVYLCASSQLPQGLYTEAFFGQGTRLTVV.

Turning to this clone: Additional DNA sequences in this sample encode the identical CDR3. This chain connects TRBV7-3 to TRBJ1-1; D remains ambiguous. Trimming removed 2 bases from V and 4 bases from J, with 5 bases in between. The germline gives CDR1 SGHTA, CDR2 FQGTGA. There are 12 residues in the CDR3. The CDR3 DNA is TGTGCCAGCAGCTTATCGGGCACTGAAGCTTTCTTT. Protein: CASSLSGTEAFF.

The gene calls are TRBV7-2 and TRBJ1-1, with D uncertain. Germline CDR1 and CDR2: SGHTA and FQGNSA. Trimming took 7 bases from V and 4 from J, leaving 13 bases between them. The CDR3 length is 13 residues. The CDR3 region is CASTLEGFTEAFF. The DNA for the CDR3 is TGTGCCAGCACCCTGGAGGGATTCACTGAAGCTTTCTTT. Together with reference TRBV7-2 and TRBJ1-1, the CDR3 gives the full variable domain: GAGVSQSPSNKVTEKGKDVELRCDPISGHTALYWYRQSLGQGLEFLIYFQGNSAPDKSGLPSDRFSAERTGGSVSTLTIQRTQQEDSAVYLCASTLEGFTEAFFGQGTRLTVV.

This clone was detected a few times. The V call is TRBV7-9, the J call TRBJ1-1; possibly TRBD1 for D (5 bases). In germline, CDR1 is SEHNR, CDR2 FQNEAQ (reference sequence). CDR3 length equals 14 residues. Trimming took 4 bases from V and 4 from J, leaving 13 bases between them. CDR3 in amino acids: CASSSQVGGTEAFF. The DNA for the CDR3 is TGTGCCAGCAGCTCTCAAGTGGGGGGCACTGAAGCTTTCTTT.

V usage is TRBV12-5 and J usage is TRBJ1-5, with a weak D call TRBD1 (5 bases). CDR1 is LGHNT and CDR2 is FRNRAP in the germline V gene. The CDR3 has 14 residues. V lost 5 bases to trimming and J lost 2 bases, with 10 bases between them. The CDR3 coding sequence is TGTGCTAGTGGTCTTACGGGGGGCAATCAGCCCCAGCATTTT. This codes for CASGLTGGNQPQHF.

The chain is built from TRBV6-6 and TRBJ1-5; D is perhaps TRBD1 (6 bases). From germline, CDR1 is MNHNY and CDR2 SVGAGI (reference sequence). Trimming shortened V by 6 bases and J by 7 bases, and 19 bases separated the two germline ends. This CDR3 is 15 amino acids long. This chain's CDR3 is CASRSKDSPDQPQHF. As DNA, the CDR3 is TGTGCCAGCAGGTCAAAGGACAGCCCCGACCAGCCCCAGCATTTT.

The CDR3 nucleotides read TGTGCCAGCAGCTTAGAACATTGGCAAGAGACCCAGTACTTC. This sequence encodes CASSLEHWQETQYF. V usage is TRBV7-2 and J usage is TRBJ2-5; no definite D call. Germline V CDR1 and CDR2: SGHTA, FQGNSA. The CDR3 extends over 14 amino acids. V was pared by 1 base and J by 2 bases, with 8 bases between.

This clone has a single count. DNA for the CDR3: TGTGCCAGCAGTTACACAGGACAGGCCCAAGAGACCCAGTACTTC. Translated: CASSYTGQAQETQYF. The chain combines TRBV6-5 with TRBJ2-5, with 7 bases that match TRBD1. This CDR3 comprises 15 residues. V gave up 2 bases and J gave up 1 base; unmatched junction bases: 4. Germline lookup yields CDR1 MNHEY and CDR2 SVGAGI.

The chain combines TRBV2 with TRBJ1-2, with D perhaps matching TRBD1 (5 bases). V was cut by 6 bases and J by 7 bases, with 12 bases left in between. The CDR3 is 12 residues long. Germline CDR1 is SNHLY and CDR2 is FYNNEI. This chain's CDR3 is CASRRQGSGYTF. CDR3 DNA sequence: TGTGCCAGCAGGAGGCAGGGTAGTGGCTACACCTTC.

The chain combines TRBV4-2 with TRBJ2-1, with a weak D call TRBD2 (6 bases). The V end lost 1 base, the J end lost 5 bases, and 12 bases lay between the germline ends. The CDR3 consists of 15 residues. Germline V gene sequence: CDR1 LGHNA, CDR2 YNFKEQ. CDR3 sequence: CASSQVIAADNEQFF. The CDR3 DNA sequence: TGTGCCAGCAGCCAAGTAATAGCGGCTGACAATGAGCAGTTCTTC.

A single count supports this clone. The rearrangement links TRBV7-3 to TRBJ2-1; possible D gene TRBD2, 6 bases. The CDR3 has 15 amino acids. Germline V gene data show CDR1 as SGHTA and CDR2 as FQGTGA. The V end was cut by 5 bases, the J end by 2 bases, with 13 bases between. CDR3 sequence: CASSPSSATYNEQFF. The CDR3 DNA is TGTGCCAGCAGCCCCTCTAGCGCAACCTACAATGAGCAGTTCTTC.

The V call is TRBV11-2, the J call TRBJ1-1; D is uncertain. The ends were cut back, 1 base at V and 6 bases at J, with 15 bases in the middle. The CDR3 is 15 amino acids. Germline V gives CDR1 SGHAT, CDR2 FQNNGV. This chain's CDR3 is CASSLGGVGLPEAFF. CDR3 coding DNA: TGTGCCAGCAGCTTAGGCGGCGTAGGTTTACCTGAAGCTTTCTTT.

This clone was seen more than once but under ten times. The chain recombines TRBV29-1 with TRBJ1-1; no definite D call. Trimming removed 1 base from V and 2 bases from J, with 8 bases in between. From germline, CDR1 is SQVTM and CDR2 ANQGSEA. This CDR3 spans 13 amino acids. The CDR3 sequence is CSVEVILNTEAFF. In DNA, the CDR3 is TGCAGCGTTGAAGTTATACTTAACACTGAAGCTTTCTTT.

The V gene is TRBV5-1, the J gene TRBJ2-3; TRBD2 matches at 11 bases. With V trimmed by 4 bases and J by 0 bases, 4 bases remained unmatched. This CDR3 spans 16 amino acids. Germline V gives CDR1 SGHRS, CDR2 YFSETQ. CDR3 loop: CASSLIAGGSTDTQYF. DNA of the CDR3: TGCGCCAGCAGCCTTATAGCGGGGGGGAGCACAGATACGCAGTATTTT.

V and J are TRBV29-1 and TRBJ1-1; 11 nucleotides align to TRBD1. V shed 8 bases and J 5 bases; nucleotides not matched to a gene: 7. Germline V CDR1 and CDR2: SQVTM, ANQGSEA. There are 13 residues in the CDR3. As DNA, the CDR3 is TGCAGCTCGATGGGACAGGGGGGTACTGAAGCTTTCTTT. It translates to CSSMGQGGTEAFF. Full variable domain (remainder filled in from reference TRBV29-1 and TRBJ1-1): SAVISQKPSRDICQRGTSLTIQCQVDSQVTMMFWYRQQPGQSLTLIATANQGSEATYESGFVIDKFPISRPNLTFSTLTVSNMSPEDSSIYLCSSMGQGGTEAFFGQGTRLTVV.

This clone showed up just a few times. The V gene is TRBV4-2, the J gene TRBJ1-1, with 9 bases lining up with TRBD1. The CDR3 consists of 17 residues. The J segment lost 5 bases and the V segment lost 0 bases, leaving 10 bases of the junction unmatched. From germline, CDR1 is LGHNA and CDR2 YNFKEQ. The DNA for the CDR3 is TGTGCCAGCAGCCAAGATATCCGGACAGGGGTGGGTACTGAAGCTTTCTTT. This codes for CASSQDIRTGVGTEAFF.

The V and J genes are TRBV7-3 and TRBJ2-2; 9 bases map to TRBD1. Per germline, CDR1 SGHTA and CDR2 FQGTGA. V dropped 5 bases and J dropped 6; count of bases not matched to a gene: 7. The CDR3 length is 15 residues. CDR3 nucleotide sequence: TGTGCCAGCAGCCCGACAGGGGGGAGCGCCGGGGAGCTGTTTTTT. Translation gives CASSPTGGSAGELFF.

This chain uses TRBV7-3 with TRBJ2-3; 11 nucleotides line up with TRBD2. J lost 4 bases, V lost 3 bases, and 3 bases had no gene match. This CDR3 has 15 residues. The germline V gene has CDR1 SGHTA and CDR2 FQGTGA. CDR3 in amino acids: CASSLLAGGSDTQYF. For the CDR3, the DNA is TGTGCCAGCAGCTTGTTAGCGGGGGGGTCAGATACGCAGTATTTT.

The rearrangement joins TRBV19 to TRBJ2-1; 8 bases align to TRBD2. The CDR3 covers 17 residues. V dropped 4 bases and J dropped 8; count of bases not matched to a gene: 16. The germline V gene encodes CDR1 LNHDA and CDR2 SQIVND (reference sequence). CDR3 coding DNA: TGTGCCAGTAGTACACACATAGCGGGAAGTATAGGCGATGAGCAGTTCTTC. Encoded protein: CASSTHIAGSIGDEQFF. Drawing the rest from reference TRBV19 and TRBJ2-1, the complete variable domain is DGGITQSPKYLFRKEGQNVTLSCEQNLNHDAMYWYRQDPGQGLRLIYYSQIVNDFQKGDIAEGYSVSREKKESFPLTVTSAQKNPTAFYLCASSTHIAGSIGDEQFFGPGTRLTVL.

The CDR3 here is CASSPQTGRGNTIYF. The CDR3 DNA follows: TGTGCCAGCAGCCCCCAGACAGGGCGAGGAAACACCATATATTTT. The rearrangement uses TRBV11-2 and TRBJ1-3; 7 nucleotides agree with TRBD1. Per germline, CDR1 SGHAT and CDR2 FQNNGV. The trim removed 5 bases at V and 4 bases at J, leaving 8 bases unmatched. This CDR3 is built from 15 residues. Combining the CDR3 with reference TRBV11-2 and TRBJ1-3 gives the whole variable domain EAGVAQSPRYKIIEKRQSVAFWCNPISGHATLYWYQQILGQGPKLLIQFQNNGVVDDSQLPKDRFSAERLKGVDSTLKIQPAKLEDSAVYLCASSPQTGRGNTIYFGEGSWLTVV.

The chain couples TRBV6-5 to TRBJ2-2, with a weak D call TRBD1 (6 bases). There are 14 residues in the CDR3. Germline assignment: CDR1 MNHEY and CDR2 SVGAGI. Trimming removed 10 bases at V and 5 bases at J, with 17 bases between. The CDR3 spells CATYNAGTTGELFF. The CDR3 DNA follows: TGTGCCACCTACAATGCCGGGACAACCGGGGAGCTGTTTTTT.

The chain recombines TRBV7-8 with TRBJ2-3, with D perhaps matching TRBD2 (6 bases). The CDR3 is 16 residues long. The germline V gene has CDR1 SGHVS and CDR2 FQNEAQ. Trimming pared 5 bases from V and 1 base from J, leaving 16 bases between. In DNA form, the CDR3 reads TGTGCCAGCAGCCCGGATCAAAGCGGGCGCACAGATACGCAGTATTTT. This codes for CASSPDQSGRTDTQYF.

The V gene is TRBV19, the J gene TRBJ1-2; a possible D gene is TRBD1 (6 bases). Germline V gives CDR1 LNHDA, CDR2 SQIVND (reference sequence). The CDR3 contains 15 residues. The ends were cut back, 6 bases at V and 0 bases at J, with 14 bases in the middle. The CDR3 region is CASRNTGTPNYGYTF. CDR3 DNA sequence: TGTGCCAGTAGGAATACAGGGACCCCTAACTATGGCTACACCTTC.